The clone carrying this T cell receptor (gamma chain) counts as hyperexpanded. The antigen remains undetermined. Other DNA sequences within the sample encode an identical CDR3. The data belong to a study of gamma delta lymphoproliferative disorders and STAT genes. Study-wide results and caveats: Leukemic cells skewed toward terminal effectors, unlike likely varied control T cells.

TCRdb re-called clones from the multiplex PCR reads using CATT. This table holds more than 2,000 gamma-chain clones, 12% found once. This CDR3 region has 16 residues. With 0 bases clipped from V and 5 bases from J, the junction kept 9 bases outside the gene matches. In germline, CDR1 is EGSNGY, CDR2 YDSYNSKV. PBMCs from patients and controls supplied the genomic DNA for sequencing. The sequence was obtained from a human donor in good health. The chain links TRGV2 to TRGJP2. Since TCRdb gives no J gene, matching the DNA to germline was used here to assign it. What was sequenced was blood. The CDR3: CATWDGQSKSDWIKTF. As DNA, the CDR3 is TGTGCCACCTGGGACGGGCAAAGCAAGAGTGATTGGATCAAGACGTTT.